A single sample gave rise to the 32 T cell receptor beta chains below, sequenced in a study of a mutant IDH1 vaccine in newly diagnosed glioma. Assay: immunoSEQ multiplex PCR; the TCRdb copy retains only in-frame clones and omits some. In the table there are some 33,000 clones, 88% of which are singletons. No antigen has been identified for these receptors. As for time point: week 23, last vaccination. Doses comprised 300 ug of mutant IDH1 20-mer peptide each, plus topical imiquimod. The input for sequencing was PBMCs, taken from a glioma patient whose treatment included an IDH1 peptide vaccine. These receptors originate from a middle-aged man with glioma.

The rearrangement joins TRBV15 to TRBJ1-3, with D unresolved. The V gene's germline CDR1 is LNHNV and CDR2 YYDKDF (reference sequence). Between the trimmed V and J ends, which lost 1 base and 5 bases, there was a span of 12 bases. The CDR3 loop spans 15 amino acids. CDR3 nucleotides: TGTGCCACCAGCAGAGGGACCGTACCAAGAAACACCATATATTTT. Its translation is CATSRGTVPRNTIYF.

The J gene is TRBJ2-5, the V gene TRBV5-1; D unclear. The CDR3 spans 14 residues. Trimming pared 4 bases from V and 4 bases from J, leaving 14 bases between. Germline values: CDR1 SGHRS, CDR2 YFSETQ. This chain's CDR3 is CASSRETAVETQYF. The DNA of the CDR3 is TGCGCCAGCAGCCGAGAAACCGCTGTAGAGACCCAGTACTTC.

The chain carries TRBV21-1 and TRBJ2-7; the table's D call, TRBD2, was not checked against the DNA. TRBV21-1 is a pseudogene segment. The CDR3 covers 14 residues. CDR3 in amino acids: CASSKVEGPGEQYF. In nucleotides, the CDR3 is TGTGCCAGCAGCAAAGTGGAGGGACCGGGGGAGCAGTACTTC.

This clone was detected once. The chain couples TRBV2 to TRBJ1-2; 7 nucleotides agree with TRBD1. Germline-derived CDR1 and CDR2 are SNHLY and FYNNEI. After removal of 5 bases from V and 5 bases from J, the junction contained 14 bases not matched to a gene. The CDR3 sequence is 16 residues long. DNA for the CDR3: TGTGCCAGCAGTTGGGGACAGAACGATAGAGGATATGGCTACACCTTC. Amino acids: CASSWGQNDRGYGYTF.

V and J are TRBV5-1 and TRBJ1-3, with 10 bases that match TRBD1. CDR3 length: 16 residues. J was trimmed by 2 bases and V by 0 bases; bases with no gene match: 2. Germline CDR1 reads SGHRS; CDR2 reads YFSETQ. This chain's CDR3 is CASSLEGTGAGNTIYF. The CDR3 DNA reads TGCGCCAGCAGCTTGGAAGGGACAGGGGCTGGAAACACCATATATTTT.

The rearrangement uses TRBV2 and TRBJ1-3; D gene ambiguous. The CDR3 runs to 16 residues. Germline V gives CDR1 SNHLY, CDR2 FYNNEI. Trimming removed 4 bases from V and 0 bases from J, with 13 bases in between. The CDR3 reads CASSGAAPYSGNTIYF. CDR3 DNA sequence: TGTGCCAGCAGTGGGGCCGCTCCGTACTCTGGAAACACCATATATTTT.

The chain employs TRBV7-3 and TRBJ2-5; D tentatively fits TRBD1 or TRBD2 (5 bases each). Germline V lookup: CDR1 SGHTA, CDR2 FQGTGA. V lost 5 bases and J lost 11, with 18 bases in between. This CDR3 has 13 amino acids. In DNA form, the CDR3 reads TGTGCCAGCAGCCCCGTTCCTAGCAGGGAACAGTACTTC. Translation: CASSPVPSREQYF.

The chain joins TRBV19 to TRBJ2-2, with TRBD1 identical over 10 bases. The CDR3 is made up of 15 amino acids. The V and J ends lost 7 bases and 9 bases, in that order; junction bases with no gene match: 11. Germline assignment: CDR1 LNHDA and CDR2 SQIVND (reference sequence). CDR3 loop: CASTHRDRGLRELFF. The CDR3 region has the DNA TGTGCCAGTACACACCGGGACAGGGGTTTAAGGGAGCTGTTTTTT.

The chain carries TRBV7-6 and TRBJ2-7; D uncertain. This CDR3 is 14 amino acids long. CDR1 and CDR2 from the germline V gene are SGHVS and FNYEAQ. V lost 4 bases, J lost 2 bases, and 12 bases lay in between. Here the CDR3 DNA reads TGTGCCAGCAGCTCCATGGGCCCAGCCTACGAGCAGTACTTC. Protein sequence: CASSSMGPAYEQYF.

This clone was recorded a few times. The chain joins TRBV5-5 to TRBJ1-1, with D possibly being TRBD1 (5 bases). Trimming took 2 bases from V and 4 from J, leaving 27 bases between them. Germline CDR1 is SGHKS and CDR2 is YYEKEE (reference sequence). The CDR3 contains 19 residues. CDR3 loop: CASSFIPPPGPPFPTEAFF. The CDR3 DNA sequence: TGTGCCAGCAGCTTTATTCCCCCCCCGGGACCGCCCTTCCCCACTGAAGCTTTCTTT.

This CDR3 reads CASSYRSGGNEKLFF. CDR3 bases: TGTGCCAGCAGTTACAGGTCAGGGGGTAATGAAAAACTGTTTTTT. The gene calls are TRBV6-6 and TRBJ1-4; 7 nucleotides line up with TRBD1. CDR3 length: 15 amino acids. Germline trimming cut 2 bases from V and 4 bases from J; bases unmatched to any gene: 4. Per germline, CDR1 MNHNY and CDR2 SVGAGI (reference sequence).

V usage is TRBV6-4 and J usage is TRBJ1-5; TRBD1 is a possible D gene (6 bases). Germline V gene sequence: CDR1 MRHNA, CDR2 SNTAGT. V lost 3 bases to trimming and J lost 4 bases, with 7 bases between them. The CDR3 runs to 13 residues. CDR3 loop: CASSEGANQPQHF. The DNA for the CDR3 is TGTGCCAGCAGTGAGGGGGCAAATCAGCCCCAGCATTTT.

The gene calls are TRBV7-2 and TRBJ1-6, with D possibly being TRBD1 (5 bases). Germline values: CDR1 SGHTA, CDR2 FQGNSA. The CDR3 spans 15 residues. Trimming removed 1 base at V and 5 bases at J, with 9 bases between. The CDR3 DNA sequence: TGTGCCAGCAGCTTAGTGGGGCGGAATAATTCACCCCTCCACTTT. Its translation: CASSLVGRNNSPLHF.

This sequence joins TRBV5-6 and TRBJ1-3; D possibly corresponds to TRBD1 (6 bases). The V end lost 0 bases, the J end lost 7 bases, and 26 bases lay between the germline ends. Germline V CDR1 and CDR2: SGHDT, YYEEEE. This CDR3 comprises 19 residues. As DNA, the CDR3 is TGTGCCAGCAGCTTGGAACGGGGGCCTGGGGCAACGGACAGTAACACCATATATTTT. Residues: CASSLERGPGATDSNTIYF.

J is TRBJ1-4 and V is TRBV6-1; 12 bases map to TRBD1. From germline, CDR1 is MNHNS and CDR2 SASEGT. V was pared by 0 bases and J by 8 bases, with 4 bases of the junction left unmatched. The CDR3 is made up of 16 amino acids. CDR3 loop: CASSEALGTGGEKLFF. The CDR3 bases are TGTGCCAGCAGTGAAGCGCTTGGGACAGGGGGCGAAAAACTGTTTTTT.

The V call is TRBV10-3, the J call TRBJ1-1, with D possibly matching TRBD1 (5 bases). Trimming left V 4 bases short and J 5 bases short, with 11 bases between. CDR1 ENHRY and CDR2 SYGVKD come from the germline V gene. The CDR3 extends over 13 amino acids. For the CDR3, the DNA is TGTGCCATCAGTGGACCGGGGGGTACTGAAGCTTTCTTT. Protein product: CAISGPGGTEAFF.

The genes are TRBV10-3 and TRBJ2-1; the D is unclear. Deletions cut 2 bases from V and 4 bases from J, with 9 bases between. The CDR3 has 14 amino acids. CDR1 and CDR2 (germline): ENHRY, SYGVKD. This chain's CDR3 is CAISEDVMYNEQFF. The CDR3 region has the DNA TGTGCCATCAGTGAGGACGTTATGTACAATGAGCAGTTCTTC.

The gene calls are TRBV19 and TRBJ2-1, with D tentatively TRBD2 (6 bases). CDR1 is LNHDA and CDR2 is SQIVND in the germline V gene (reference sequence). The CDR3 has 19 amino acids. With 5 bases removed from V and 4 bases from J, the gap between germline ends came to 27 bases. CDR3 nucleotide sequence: TGTGCCAGTAGTTCCACCAGAAACGTGAGAAGGGCGGGGTACAATGAGCAGTTCTTC. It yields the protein CASSSTRNVRRAGYNEQFF.

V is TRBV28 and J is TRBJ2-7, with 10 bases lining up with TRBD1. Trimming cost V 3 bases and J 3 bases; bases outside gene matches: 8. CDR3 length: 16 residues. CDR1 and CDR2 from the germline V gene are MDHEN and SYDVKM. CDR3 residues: CASSFPSWTGGYEQYF. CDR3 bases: TGTGCCAGCAGTTTCCCTTCATGGACAGGGGGCTACGAGCAGTACTTC.

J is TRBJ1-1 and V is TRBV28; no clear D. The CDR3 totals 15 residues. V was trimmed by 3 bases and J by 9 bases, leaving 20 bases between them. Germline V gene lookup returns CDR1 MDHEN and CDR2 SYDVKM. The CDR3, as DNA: TGTGCCAGCAGTTTGTATGGAGGTACAATCAGAAAAGCTTTCTTT. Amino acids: CASSLYGGTIRKAFF.

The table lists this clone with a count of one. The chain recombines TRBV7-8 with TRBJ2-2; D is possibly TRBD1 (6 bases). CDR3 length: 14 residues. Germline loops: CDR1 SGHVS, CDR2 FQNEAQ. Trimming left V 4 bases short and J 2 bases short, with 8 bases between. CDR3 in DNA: TGTGCCAGCAGCTCGGACAGTAACACCGGGGAGCTGTTTTTT. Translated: CASSSDSNTGELFF.

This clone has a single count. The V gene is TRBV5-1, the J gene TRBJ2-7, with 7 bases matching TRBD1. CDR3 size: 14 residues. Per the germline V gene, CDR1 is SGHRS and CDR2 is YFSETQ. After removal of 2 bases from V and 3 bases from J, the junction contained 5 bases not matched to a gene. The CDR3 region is CASSLNRGDYEQYV. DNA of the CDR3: TGCGCCAGCAGCTTAAACAGGGGAGACTACGAGCAGTACGTC.

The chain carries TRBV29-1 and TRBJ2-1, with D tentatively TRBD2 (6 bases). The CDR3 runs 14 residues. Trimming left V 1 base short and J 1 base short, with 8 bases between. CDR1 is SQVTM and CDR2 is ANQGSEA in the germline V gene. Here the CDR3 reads CSVEVRGSYNEQFF. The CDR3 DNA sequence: TGCAGCGTTGAAGTGCGGGGTTCCTACAATGAGCAGTTCTTC.

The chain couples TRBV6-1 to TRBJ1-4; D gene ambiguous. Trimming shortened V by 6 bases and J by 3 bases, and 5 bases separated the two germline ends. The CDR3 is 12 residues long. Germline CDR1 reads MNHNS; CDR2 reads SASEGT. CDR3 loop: CASRAANEKLFF. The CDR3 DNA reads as TGTGCCAGCAGGGCAGCTAATGAAAAACTGTTTTTT.

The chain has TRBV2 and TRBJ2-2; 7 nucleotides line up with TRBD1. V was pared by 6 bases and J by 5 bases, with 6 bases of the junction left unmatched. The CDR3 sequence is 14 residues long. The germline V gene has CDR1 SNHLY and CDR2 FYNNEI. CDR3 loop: CASRKTGDTGELFF. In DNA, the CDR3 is TGTGCCAGCAGGAAAACAGGGGATACCGGGGAGCTGTTTTTT.

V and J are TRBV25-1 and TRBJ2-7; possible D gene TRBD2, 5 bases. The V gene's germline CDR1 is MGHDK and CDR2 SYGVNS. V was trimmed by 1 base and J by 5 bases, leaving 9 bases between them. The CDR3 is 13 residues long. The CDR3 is CASSEWGAHEQYV. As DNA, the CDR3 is TGTGCCAGCAGTGAATGGGGAGCTCACGAGCAGTACGTC.

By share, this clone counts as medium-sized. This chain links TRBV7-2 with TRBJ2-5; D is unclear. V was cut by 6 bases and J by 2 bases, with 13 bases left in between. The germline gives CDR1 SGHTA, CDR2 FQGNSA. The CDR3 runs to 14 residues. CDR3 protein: CASSQLGSQETQYF. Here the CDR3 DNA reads TGTGCCAGCAGTCAATTAGGGTCGCAAGAGACCCAGTACTTC.

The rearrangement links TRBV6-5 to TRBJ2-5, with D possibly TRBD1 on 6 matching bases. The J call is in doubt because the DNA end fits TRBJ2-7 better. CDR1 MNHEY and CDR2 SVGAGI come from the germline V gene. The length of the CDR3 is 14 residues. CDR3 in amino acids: CASRPRGQPYEQYF. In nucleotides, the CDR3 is TGTGCCAGCAGACCCCGCGGACAGCCTTACGAGCAGTACTTC.

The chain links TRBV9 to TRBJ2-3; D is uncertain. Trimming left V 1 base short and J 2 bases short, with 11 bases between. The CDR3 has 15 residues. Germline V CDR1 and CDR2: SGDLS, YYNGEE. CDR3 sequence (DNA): TGTGCCAGCAGCGTAAGCCGGATGCACACAGATACGCAGTATTTT. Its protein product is CASSVSRMHTDTQYF.

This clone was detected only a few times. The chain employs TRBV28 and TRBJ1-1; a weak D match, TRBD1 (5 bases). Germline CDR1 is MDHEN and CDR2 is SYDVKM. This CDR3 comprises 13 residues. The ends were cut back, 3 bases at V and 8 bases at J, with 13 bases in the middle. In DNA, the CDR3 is TGTGCCAGCAGTTTCTTATCCGGACAAGAAGCTTTCTTT. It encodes CASSFLSGQEAFF.

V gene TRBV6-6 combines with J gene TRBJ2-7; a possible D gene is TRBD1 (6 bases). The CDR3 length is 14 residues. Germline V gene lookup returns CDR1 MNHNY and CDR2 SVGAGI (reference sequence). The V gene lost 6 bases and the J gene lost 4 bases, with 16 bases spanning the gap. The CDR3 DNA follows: TGTGCCAGCAGCACCGGGACATCTACTTACGAGCAGTACTTC. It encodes CASSTGTSTYEQYF.

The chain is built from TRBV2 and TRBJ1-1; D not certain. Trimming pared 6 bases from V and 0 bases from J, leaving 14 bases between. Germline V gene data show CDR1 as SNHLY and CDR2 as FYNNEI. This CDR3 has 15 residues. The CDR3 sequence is CASRGLGRMNTEAFF. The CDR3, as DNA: TGTGCCAGCAGGGGCCTCGGACGGATGAACACTGAAGCTTTCTTT. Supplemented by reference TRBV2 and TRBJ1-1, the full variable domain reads EPEVTQTPSHQVTQMGQEVILRCVPISNHLYFYWYRQILGQKVEFLVSFYNNEISEKSEIFDDQFSVERPDGSNFTLKIRSTKLEDSAMYFCASRGLGRMNTEAFFGQGTRLTVV.